This passage covers 10 T cell receptor beta chains from one sample sequenced in a study of blood T cell repertoires in COVID-19. Profiled with immunoSEQ multiplex PCR; TCRdb holds only in-frame clones, not every one. The top ten clones hold roughly 3.9% of a sample with around 60,000 clones, about 88% of them seen once. What was sequenced was peripheral blood. These TCRs come from a man between 65 and 85 years old with acute or convalescent COVID-19.

The chain links TRBV6-5 to TRBJ1-1; tentative D call: TRBD1 (6 bases). CDR1 and CDR2 from the germline V gene are MNHEY and SVGAGI. The V end lost 7 bases, the J end lost 0 bases, and 15 bases lay between the germline ends. The CDR3 has 15 residues. This CDR3 is CASTQFGTLNTEAFF. In DNA form, the CDR3 reads TGTGCCAGCACCCAATTCGGGACACTGAACACTGAAGCTTTCTTT.

The chain combines TRBV6-5 with TRBJ1-6; the match to TRBD1 covers 10 bases. This CDR3 is 13 amino acids long. From germline, CDR1 is MNHEY and CDR2 SVGAGI. Germline trimming cut 7 bases from V and 9 bases from J; bases unmatched to any gene: 3. CDR3: CASMWTGGSPLHF. The CDR3 DNA follows: TGTGCCAGCATGTGGACAGGGGGTTCACCCCTCCACTTT.

The rearrangement links TRBV11-2 to TRBJ1-1; 8 bases are shared with TRBD1. The CDR3 sequence is 16 residues long. The germline V gene encodes CDR1 SGHAT and CDR2 FQNNGV. J was trimmed by 5 bases and V by 5 bases; bases with no gene match: 13. CDR3 nucleotides: TGTGCCAGCAGCGACACCGACAGGGGTGATTGGACTGAAGCTTTCTTT. Translated: CASSDTDRGDWTEAFF.

In its sample, this clone was seen once. The V call is TRBV19, the J call TRBJ2-1, with 12 bases that match TRBD2. CDR1 LNHDA and CDR2 SQIVND come from the germline V gene (reference sequence). This CDR3 comprises 16 residues. Losses at the gene ends were 4 bases for V and 7 bases for J; bases not matched to a gene: 8. The CDR3 sequence: CASSTDPGLAGNEQFF. As DNA, the CDR3 is TGTGCCAGTAGTACCGACCCCGGACTAGCGGGGAATGAGCAGTTCTTC.

V is TRBV7-2 and J is TRBJ2-5; 9 bases align to TRBD2. The ends lost 3 bases at V and 4 bases at J; junction bases unmatched: 12. The CDR3 is 17 residues long. Germline loops: CDR1 SGHTA, CDR2 FQGNSA. CDR3 DNA sequence: TGTGCCAGCAGCTTCGGTGCAGGCGGGGGGGCGGGAGAGACCCAGTACTTC. The encoded protein is CASSFGAGGGAGETQYF.

The chain uses TRBV4-2 and TRBJ2-3; 7 nucleotides match TRBD1. The CDR3 runs 19 residues. Germline CDR1 and CDR2: LGHNA and YNFKEQ. Trimming at V came to 4 bases and at J to 0 bases, leaving 16 bases not matched to a gene. The CDR3 protein is CASSRETGLGDRSTDTQYF. CDR3 DNA: TGTGCCAGCAGCCGGGAGACAGGGTTGGGGGATAGAAGCACAGATACGCAGTATTTT.

The V call is TRBV6-1, the J call TRBJ2-5; possible D gene TRBD1, 5 bases. With 2 bases removed from V and 10 bases from J, the gap between germline ends came to 14 bases. The CDR3 runs 13 residues. From germline, CDR1 is MNHNS and CDR2 SASEGT. In DNA, the CDR3 is TGTGCCAGCAGTGAAAGGTCACAGGTTAACCAGTACTTC. The encoded protein is CASSERSQVNQYF.

This rearrangement joins TRBV24-1 to TRBJ2-2; TRBD1 might be the D (7 bases). This CDR3 comprises 18 residues. The germline V and J ends were trimmed by 0 bases and 0 bases, with 13 bases remaining between them. Germline V gene data show CDR1 as KGHDR and CDR2 as SFDVKD. DNA for the CDR3: TGTGCCACCAGTGATTTGCGGGGCAGGGGGGCGAACACCGGGGAGCTGTTTTTT. Amino acids: CATSDLRGRGANTGELFF.

The V and J genes are TRBV5-1 and TRBJ2-2; D remains unclear. CDR1 is SGHRS and CDR2 is YFSETQ in the germline V gene. This CDR3 is built from 12 residues. The ends were cut back, 4 bases at V and 2 bases at J, with 3 bases in the middle. CDR3 bases: TGCGCCAGCAGCCAAAACACCGGGGAGCTGTTTTTT. The encoded protein is CASSQNTGELFF.

The CDR3 spells CASSSGQGPDTQYF. The CDR3, as DNA: TGTGCCAGCAGCTCCGGACAGGGGCCAGATACGCAGTATTTT. The chain is built from TRBV13 and TRBJ2-3; 9 bases map to TRBD1. The V segment lost 4 bases and the J segment 4 bases; nucleotides outside the gene matches: 3. Germline V gene lookup returns CDR1 PRHDT and CDR2 FYEKMQ (reference sequence). This CDR3 has 14 amino acids.